One sample yielded the 14 T cell receptor beta chains listed below, sequenced in a study of OX40 agonist ivuxolimab in advanced cancers. Profiling relied on immunoSEQ multiplex PCR, and the TCRdb table lists in-frame clones only, not all of them. This table has 90,000 to 95,000 clones, around 87% appearing once. Material: CD4+ or CD8+ T cells sorted from blood, obtained in a trial of the OX40 agonist ivuxolimab. The receptor set was obtained from an adult with an advanced solid tumor such as melanoma, head and neck, liver or kidney cancer.

This clone was counted a single time. The CDR3 coding sequence is TGTGCCAGCAGTGTTTCCCGTGACAAGTGGATGGCCTACGAGCAGTACTTC. This codes for CASSVSRDKWMAYEQYF. The rearrangement joins TRBV6-1 to TRBJ2-7, with unresolved D. V was shortened by 4 bases and J by 2 bases, with 21 bases between the two germline ends. This CDR3 is 17 amino acids long. CDR1 is MNHNS, CDR2 SASEGT, per germline.

This clone was picked up a small number of times. This chain joins TRBV18 and TRBJ1-2, with D hard to call. V lost 3 bases to trimming and J lost 0 bases, with 11 bases between them. Per germline, CDR1 KGHSH and CDR2 LQKENI. This CDR3 is 15 amino acids long. The CDR3 spells CASSPGAGPNYGYTF. In DNA form, the CDR3 reads TGTGCCAGCTCACCTGGTGCGGGCCCTAACTATGGCTACACCTTC. Variable domain in full (rest from reference TRBV18 and TRBJ1-2): NAGVMQNPRHLVRRRGQEARLRCSPMKGHSHVYWYRQLPEEGLKFMVYLQKENIIDESGMPKERFSAEFPKEGPSILRIQQVVRGDSAAYFCASSPGAGPNYGYTFGSGTRLTVV.

The J gene is TRBJ2-5, the V gene TRBV5-1; maybe TRBD1 (6 bases). Trimming removed 3 bases at V and 2 bases at J, with 20 bases between. This CDR3 is built from 17 residues. Germline V gene sequence: CDR1 SGHRS, CDR2 YFSETQ. CDR3: CASSWGRQGSFQETQYF. The CDR3 bases are TGCGCCAGCAGCTGGGGGCGACAAGGGAGTTTTCAAGAGACCCAGTACTTC. Full variable domain (remainder filled in from reference TRBV5-1 and TRBJ2-5): KAGVTQTPRYLIKTRGQQVTLSCSPISGHRSVSWYQQTPGQGLQFLFEYFSETQRNKGNFPGRFSGRQFSNSRSEMNVSTLELGDSALYLCASSWGRQGSFQETQYFGPGTRLLVL.

The chain combines TRBV30 with TRBJ2-3, with D possibly called TRBD1 or TRBD2 (5 bases each). The CDR3 sequence is 17 residues long. From germline, CDR1 is GTSNPN and CDR2 SVGIG (reference sequence). V was clipped by 0 bases and J by 4 bases, with 20 bases between them. CDR3 region: CAWSVARDRALADTQYF. The CDR3 nucleotides are TGTGCCTGGAGTGTAGCAAGGGACCGAGCTTTGGCAGATACGCAGTATTTT. The full variable domain, in which reference TRBV30 and TRBJ2-3 provide the parts outside the CDR3, is SQTIHQWPATLVQPVGSPLSLECTVEGTSNPNLYWYRQAAGRGLQLLFYSVGIGQISSEVPQNLSASRPQDRQFILSSKKLLLSDSGFYLCAWSVARDRALADTQYFGPGTRLTVL.

This sequence joins TRBV19 and TRBJ2-1; D is unresolved. This CDR3 contains 16 residues. Germline V CDR1 and CDR2: LNHDA, SQIVND (reference sequence). V lost 3 bases to trimming and J lost 5 bases, with 17 bases between them. CDR3 DNA: TGTGCCAGTAGTATGGAAGTAGCCTCGGGCCACAATGAGCAGTTCTTC. This translates into CASSMEVASGHNEQFF.

This chain joins TRBV6-5 and TRBJ2-7, with 8 bases that match TRBD2. This CDR3 is 15 amino acids long. Germline-derived CDR1 and CDR2 are MNHEY and SVGAGI. After removal of 6 bases from V and 5 bases from J, the junction contained 12 bases not matched to a gene. The CDR3 here is CASSQAQRETHEQYV. Here the CDR3 DNA reads TGTGCCAGCAGCCAGGCCCAGCGGGAGACCCACGAGCAGTACGTC.

This sequence joins TRBV21-1 and TRBJ1-1. TRBV21-1 is designated a pseudogene. The CDR3 is made up of 16 amino acids. The CDR3 here is CASGHGRRETNTEAFF. CDR3 DNA sequence: TGTGCCAGCGGCCACGGGAGACGGGAGACGAACACTGAAGCTTTCTTT.

This chain joins TRBV28 and TRBJ1-6; TRBD1 agrees at 7 bases. Germline-derived CDR1 and CDR2 are MDHEN and SYDVKM. This CDR3 region has 14 residues. The J segment lost 6 bases and the V segment lost 5 bases, leaving 4 bases of the junction unmatched. The CDR3 here is CASSLGQVNSPLHF. The CDR3 DNA is TGTGCCAGCAGTCTCGGACAGGTTAATTCACCCCTCCACTTT.

The gene calls are TRBV11-3 and TRBJ2-7, with a weak D call TRBD2 (6 bases). V shed 3 bases and J shed 7 bases, with 13 bases lying between them. In germline, CDR1 is SGHNT, CDR2 YENEEA. The CDR3 loop spans 13 amino acids. In DNA form, the CDR3 reads TGTGCCAGCAGCTTTGGGGGGATGGGGGAGCAGTACGTC. Translating it yields CASSFGGMGEQYV.

The V call is TRBV6-1, the J call TRBJ2-3; D not certain. V lost 4 bases and J 6 bases, leaving 11 bases between the germline ends. The CDR3 extends over 13 amino acids. Germline loops: CDR1 MNHNS, CDR2 SASEGT. In nucleotides, the CDR3 is TGTGCCAGCAGTGTCTCGACATTCGATACGCAGTATTTT. Encoded protein: CASSVSTFDTQYF.

This clone showed up just a few times. This sample also contains other DNA sequences that code for the same CDR3. The V and J genes are TRBV9 and TRBJ2-2; 8 bases are a match to TRBD1. The J segment lost 0 bases and the V segment lost 0 bases, leaving 1 base of the junction unmatched. The CDR3 is 16 amino acids. Germline loops: CDR1 SGDLS, CDR2 YYNGEE. The CDR3 region is CASSVADRANTGELFF. The CDR3, as DNA: TGTGCCAGCAGCGTAGCGGACAGGGCGAACACCGGGGAGCTGTTTTTT. The complete variable domain, with remaining parts taken from reference TRBV9 and TRBJ2-2, reads DSGVTQTPKHLITATGQRVTLRCSPRSGDLSVYWYQQSLDQGLQFLIQYYNGEERAKGNILERFSAQQFPDLHSELNLSSLELGDSALYFCASSVADRANTGELFFGEGSRLTVL.

The chain recombines TRBV6-1 with TRBJ1-5; D is ambiguous. The germline V gene encodes CDR1 MNHNS and CDR2 SASEGT. Trimming removed 7 bases from V and 0 bases from J, with 7 bases in between. The CDR3 extends over 13 amino acids. DNA of the CDR3: TGTGCCAGCACGGGTAGTAGCAATCAGCCCCAGCATTTT. Amino acids: CASTGSSNQPQHF.

This clone was counted a few times. The V and J genes are TRBV4-2 and TRBJ1-5; D is unresolved. Germline CDR1 is LGHNA and CDR2 is YNFKEQ. The V gene lost 0 bases and the J gene lost 4 bases, with 7 bases spanning the gap. The CDR3 runs to 14 residues. The CDR3 loop is CASSQDRANQPQHF. The CDR3 region has the DNA TGTGCCAGCAGCCAAGATCGGGCAAATCAGCCCCAGCATTTT.

Of note for this clone: At one end, the junction sequence differs from germline, possibly due to a read error. The rearrangement joins TRBV5-1 to TRBJ2-3, with 12 bases that match TRBD2. Germline CDR1 reads SGHRS; CDR2 reads YFSETQ. This CDR3 spans 17 amino acids. CDR3 nucleotide sequence: TGCGCCAGCACCTTGAGGGGAGGACTAGCGGGATACGATACGCAGTATTTT. It yields the protein CASTLRGGLAGYDTQYF.